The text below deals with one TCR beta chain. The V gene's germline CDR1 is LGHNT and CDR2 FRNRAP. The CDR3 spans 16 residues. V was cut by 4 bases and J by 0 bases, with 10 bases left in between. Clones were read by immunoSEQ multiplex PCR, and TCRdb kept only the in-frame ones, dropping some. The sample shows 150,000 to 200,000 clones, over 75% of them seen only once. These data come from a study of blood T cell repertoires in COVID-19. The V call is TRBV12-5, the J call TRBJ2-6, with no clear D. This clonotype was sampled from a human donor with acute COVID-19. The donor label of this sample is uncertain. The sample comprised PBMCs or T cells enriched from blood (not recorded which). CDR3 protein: CASGSPGLSGANVLTF. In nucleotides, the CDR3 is TGTGCTAGTGGTTCCCCAGGCCTCTCTGGGGCCAACGTCCTGACTTTC. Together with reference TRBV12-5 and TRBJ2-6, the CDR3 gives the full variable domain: DARVTQTPRHKVTEMGQEVTMRCQPILGHNTVFWYRQTMMQGLELLAYFRNRAPLDDSGMPKDRFSAEMPDATLATLKIQPSEPRDSAVYFCASGSPGLSGANVLTFGAGSRLTVL.